Below are 24 T cell receptor beta chains sequenced from a single sample in a study of cytomegalovirus exposure and HLA in healthy donors. Vbeta (60) and Jbeta (13) primers were used in the PCR. Only in-frame clones appear in the TCRdb table, and some are missing; sequencing was by immunoSEQ multiplex PCR. The data contain 95,000 to 150,000 clones, approximately 79% of them singletons. Sequenced input: PBMCs. All receptors come from a man younger than 45 in good health and CMV-seronegative.

This clone occurred a few times. The rearrangement uses TRBV6-1 and TRBJ1-2; 8 bases agree with TRBD1. V shed 1 base and J 4 bases; nucleotides not matched to a gene: 5. CDR1 and CDR2 (germline): MNHNS, SASEGT. The length of the CDR3 is 15 residues. The CDR3 DNA follows: TGTGCCAGCAGTGAAGGCAGGGGGCAGATCTATGGCTACACCTTC. This codes for CASSEGRGQIYGYTF.

This clone came up once. The CDR3, as DNA: TGTGCCAGCAGTTTATCTCTGAGGCCGGGGGACACTGAAGCTTTCTTT. Its translation is CASSLSLRPGDTEAFF. The gene calls are TRBV27 and TRBJ1-1, with D tentatively TRBD1 (5 bases). CDR3 length: 16 residues. The germline V gene has CDR1 MNHEY and CDR2 SMNVEV (reference sequence). V dropped 0 bases and J dropped 3 bases, with 14 bases sitting between them.

The chain links TRBV5-6 to TRBJ1-3, with D unclear. This CDR3 is built from 12 residues. V lost 2 bases and J 2 bases, leaving 2 bases between the germline ends. Germline loops: CDR1 SGHDT, CDR2 YYEEEE. DNA for the CDR3: TGTGCCAGCAGCTTTACTGGAAACACCATATATTTT. It specifies CASSFTGNTIYF.

Written as DNA, the CDR3 is TGCGCCAGCAGCGTAGGACAATTGAACACTGAAGCTTTCTTT. Its protein product is CASSVGQLNTEAFF. The chain links TRBV5-1 to TRBJ1-1; D is possibly TRBD1 (5 bases). This CDR3 has 14 amino acids. Germline V gene lookup returns CDR1 SGHRS and CDR2 YFSETQ. V lost 4 bases and J lost 0, with 10 bases in between.

This clone has just one count. CDR3 residues: CASRFTGGNYGYTF. CDR3 nucleotide sequence: TGTGCCAGCAGATTCACAGGGGGCAACTATGGCTACACCTTC. The V gene is TRBV6-5, the J gene TRBJ1-2; 9 positions match TRBD1. V dropped 6 bases and J dropped 2; count of bases not matched to a gene: 4. Germline V CDR1 and CDR2: MNHEY, SVGAGI. The CDR3 has 14 residues.

There are a few counts of this clone. The chain has TRBV19 and TRBJ2-1, with 7 bases matching TRBD1. Losses at the gene ends were 2 bases for V and 12 bases for J; bases not matched to a gene: 4. The germline CDR1 and CDR2 sequences are LNHDA and SQIVND (reference sequence). The CDR3 is 12 residues long. The CDR3 nucleotides read TGTGCCAGTAGTATACGACAGGGTATGCAGTTCTTC. This translates into CASSIRQGMQFF.

V and J are TRBV9 and TRBJ2-7; a weak D match, TRBD2 (7 bases). Trimming stripped 0 bases from V and 0 bases from J, with 22 bases between. The germline gives CDR1 SGDLS, CDR2 YYNGEE. This CDR3 spans 19 amino acids. The CDR3 protein is CASSVAGGGGLPSSYEQYF. CDR3 coding DNA: TGTGCCAGCAGCGTAGCCGGGGGAGGGGGACTTCCAAGCTCCTACGAGCAGTACTTC.

In this sample, this clone turned up a few times. The genes are TRBV7-9 and TRBJ2-5; 13 nucleotides agree with TRBD2. The CDR3 runs to 17 residues. The trim removed 5 bases at V and 5 bases at J, leaving 11 bases unmatched. From germline, CDR1 is SEHNR and CDR2 FQNEAQ (reference sequence). The CDR3 loop reads CASSDGTSGVIGETQYF. The DNA for the CDR3 is TGTGCCAGCAGCGACGGGACTAGCGGGGTAATAGGGGAGACCCAGTACTTC.

The chain combines TRBV10-3 with TRBJ1-1; 10 bases fit TRBD1. Per germline, CDR1 ENHRY and CDR2 SYGVKD. This CDR3 has 15 residues. V trimming: 1 base; J trimming: 5 bases; junction bases outside the gene matches: 4. DNA of the CDR3: TGTGCCATCAGTGAGTGGGACAGGGGCGGGACTGAAGCTTTCTTT. Translating gives CAISEWDRGGTEAFF.

The V call is TRBV5-6, the J call TRBJ1-4; D possibly corresponds to TRBD1 (6 bases). The V end was cut by 4 bases, the J end by 6 bases, with 16 bases between. Germline CDR1 is SGHDT and CDR2 is YYEEEE. This CDR3 contains 15 residues. CDR3 nucleotides: TGTGCCAGCAGCCCCAACGGGGGGCTGGATGAAAAACTGTTTTTT. This gives the protein CASSPNGGLDEKLFF.

The chain links TRBV9 to TRBJ1-1, with a weak D call TRBD1 (5 bases). V shed 3 bases and J shed 4 bases, with 16 bases lying between them. From germline, CDR1 is SGDLS and CDR2 YYNGEE. CDR3 size: 15 residues. The CDR3 region is CASSDRSQGGTEAFF. In DNA form, the CDR3 reads TGTGCCAGCAGCGACCGGAGCCAGGGAGGCACTGAAGCTTTCTTT.

The chain links TRBV28 to TRBJ1-2; 7 positions match TRBD1. V trimming: 5 bases; J trimming: 0 bases; junction bases outside the gene matches: 9. Germline CDR1 is MDHEN and CDR2 is SYDVKM. The CDR3 covers 16 residues. The CDR3 sequence is CASSLPSGGANYGYTF. In DNA form, the CDR3 reads TGTGCCAGCAGTCTTCCCTCAGGGGGTGCTAACTATGGCTACACCTTC.

The chain joins TRBV28 to TRBJ1-2; TRBD1 aligns across 9 bases. Germline assignment: CDR1 MDHEN and CDR2 SYDVKM. The CDR3 length is 14 residues. With 7 bases clipped from V and 7 bases from J, the junction kept 10 bases outside the gene matches. CDR3 DNA: TGTGCCAGCACTCCCGGGACAGGGCATCGTGGCTACACCTTC. Its protein product is CASTPGTGHRGYTF.

This clone was detected a few times. One junction end does not reproduce the germline sequence, and a read error may be involved. The chain combines TRBV10-1 with TRBJ2-6; 9 positions match TRBD1. Germline V CDR1 and CDR2: WNHNN, SYGVQD (reference sequence). The CDR3 covers 20 residues. CDR3 in DNA: TGCGCCAGCAGTGAGTCAGGGGGGGACAGGGACTACTCTGGGGCCAACGGCCTGACTTTC. The encoded protein is CASSESGGDRDYSGANGLTF.

This clone came up once. The rearrangement joins TRBV28 to TRBJ2-2; TRBD1 matches at 7 bases. This CDR3 region has 13 residues. J lost 8 bases, V lost 2 bases, and 2 bases had no gene match. The germline CDR1 and CDR2 sequences are MDHEN and SYDVKM. CDR3 loop: CASSLPGQGELFF. Written as DNA, the CDR3 is TGTGCCAGCAGTTTACCGGGACAGGGGGAGCTGTTTTTT.

The chain uses TRBV19 and TRBJ1-5; perhaps TRBD1 as D (5 bases). This CDR3 is 14 amino acids long. V lost 3 bases and J 6 bases, leaving 12 bases between the germline ends. Germline CDR1 is LNHDA and CDR2 is SQIVND (reference sequence). The CDR3 DNA follows: TGTGCCAGTAGTATGGGACTGGGTCCTCAGCCCCAGCATTTT. Protein: CASSMGLGPQPQHF.

The chain is built from TRBV28 and TRBJ1-2; tentative D call: TRBD1 (6 bases). The CDR3 has 14 residues. V was shortened by 3 bases and J by 7 bases, with 15 bases between the two germline ends. Germline assignment: CDR1 MDHEN and CDR2 SYDVKM. The CDR3 bases are TGTGCCAGCAGTTTGCGGGGGCCCATGGGTGGCTACACCTTC. It translates to CASSLRGPMGGYTF.

V gene TRBV5-1 combines with J gene TRBJ2-3, with 13 bases aligning to TRBD2. Germline V gene lookup returns CDR1 SGHRS and CDR2 YFSETQ. This CDR3 is 19 amino acids long. With V trimmed by 3 bases and J by 0 bases, 10 bases remained unmatched. CDR3: CASSSYPGLAGSSTDTQYF. CDR3 DNA sequence: TGCGCCAGCAGCTCGTATCCGGGACTAGCGGGGTCTAGCACAGATACGCAGTATTTT. The whole variable domain, filled in from reference TRBV5-1 and TRBJ2-3, reads KAGVTQTPRYLIKTRGQQVTLSCSPISGHRSVSWYQQTPGQGLQFLFEYFSETQRNKGNFPGRFSGRQFSNSRSEMNVSTLELGDSALYLCASSSYPGLAGSSTDTQYFGPGTRLTVL.

This clone counts as medium-sized. The chain joins TRBV6-4 to TRBJ2-3, with 10 bases aligning to TRBD2. In germline, CDR1 is MRHNA, CDR2 SNTAGT. The CDR3 extends over 14 amino acids. V trimming: 2 bases; J trimming: 4 bases; junction bases outside the gene matches: 0. CDR3 DNA sequence: TGTGCCAGCAGTGACGGGACTAGCGCAGATACGCAGTATTTT. This translates into CASSDGTSADTQYF.

The chain links TRBV7-7 to TRBJ2-1, with 9 bases lining up with TRBD1. The V and J ends lost 5 bases and 12 bases, in that order; junction bases with no gene match: 11. The germline V gene encodes CDR1 SSHAT and CDR2 FNYEAQ (reference sequence). The CDR3 is made up of 14 amino acids. The CDR3 loop reads CASSPVTGGHVQFF. The CDR3 DNA sequence: TGTGCCAGCAGCCCCGTGACAGGGGGACACGTGCAGTTCTTC.

The chain combines TRBV6-5 with TRBJ2-5; the D is unclear. The CDR3 is 10 amino acids. V lost 8 bases, J lost 7 bases, and 8 bases lay in between. CDR1 and CDR2 from the germline V gene are MNHEY and SVGAGI. CDR3 region: CASCVRTQYF. The CDR3 DNA sequence: TGTGCCAGCTGCGTACGGACCCAGTACTTC.

This clone appeared once. The chain is built from TRBV11-2 and TRBJ1-1; D possibly corresponds to TRBD1 (6 bases). The germline V and J ends were trimmed by 2 bases and 7 bases, with 17 bases remaining between them. The CDR3 contains 15 residues. CDR1 and CDR2 (germline): SGHAT, FQNNGV. CDR3 DNA: TGTGCCAGCAGCTTAAGAAGTCAGGGGATCGGTGAAGCTTTCTTT. Encoded protein: CASSLRSQGIGEAFF.

The chain links TRBV7-6 to TRBJ2-7, with 9 bases that match TRBD1. CDR1 and CDR2 (germline): SGHVS, FNYEAQ. J was trimmed by 5 bases and V by 1 base; bases with no gene match: 9. There are 16 residues in the CDR3. Written as DNA, the CDR3 is TGTGCCAGCAGCTTAGGGAGGGACAGGGATAGGGACGAGCAGTACTTC. Translating it yields CASSLGRDRDRDEQYF.

This chain links TRBV5-1 with TRBJ1-6, with a possible D match to TRBD1 (5 bases). Deletions cut 0 bases from V and 6 bases from J, with 13 bases between. From germline, CDR1 is SGHRS and CDR2 YFSETQ. The CDR3 contains 16 residues. The DNA for the CDR3 is TGCGCCAGCAGCTTGGCCCTGGGGGGAGGTAATTCACCCCTCCACTTT. Translating it yields CASSLALGGGNSPLHF.